This record concerns one T cell receptor (beta chain) sequence. This entry belongs to a study of blood T cell repertoires in COVID-19. Germline V gene lookup returns CDR1 SGHDN and CDR2 FVKESK. The J segment lost 2 bases and the V segment lost 1 base, leaving 7 bases of the junction unmatched. This CDR3 contains 16 residues. Measured with immunoSEQ multiplex PCR; TCRdb has only the in-frame clones, and not every one. The sample comprises about 160,000 clones, 85% to 95% of which are singletons, and 4.6% rests with the top ten. Sample: peripheral blood. The source is a woman between 50 and 59 years old with acute or convalescent COVID-19. The rearrangement links TRBV14 to TRBJ2-5; 7 nucleotides align to TRBD2. The CDR3 nucleotides read TGTGCCAGCAGCCAAGTGGGAGGGAAAGGACAAGAGACCCAGTACTTC. Amino acid sequence: CASSQVGGKGQETQYF.